One T cell receptor beta chain is described in this entry. The record originates from a study of blood T cell repertoires in COVID-19. Study in general: Sites across the United States, Italy and Spain contributed samples from acute and convalescent COVID-19.

The trim removed 0 bases at V and 4 bases at J, leaving 6 bases unmatched. This CDR3 has 15 residues. Germline assignment: CDR1 SGHRS and CDR2 YFSETQ. Some clones are missing from TCRdb's copy, which holds only in-frame ones; the method was immunoSEQ multiplex PCR. The sample contains under 250,000 clones, around 84% of which appear only once. The rearrangement joins TRBV5-1 to TRBJ1-2; TRBD1 agrees at 7 bases. The specimen sequenced was peripheral blood. The sequence derives from a woman aged 55 to 70 who had recovered from COVID-19. The CDR3 reads CASSLGTGATYGYTF. The CDR3 DNA follows: TGCGCCAGCAGCTTGGGGACAGGAGCTACCTATGGCTACACCTTC.